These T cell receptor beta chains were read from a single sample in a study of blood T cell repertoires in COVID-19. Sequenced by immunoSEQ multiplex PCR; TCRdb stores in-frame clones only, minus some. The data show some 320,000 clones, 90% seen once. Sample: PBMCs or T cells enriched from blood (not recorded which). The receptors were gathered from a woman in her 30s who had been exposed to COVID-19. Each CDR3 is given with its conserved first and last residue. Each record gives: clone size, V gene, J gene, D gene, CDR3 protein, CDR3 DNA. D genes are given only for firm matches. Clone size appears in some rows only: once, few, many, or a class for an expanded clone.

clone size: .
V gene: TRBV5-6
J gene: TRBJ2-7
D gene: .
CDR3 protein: CASSLGGGPYEQYF
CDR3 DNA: TGTGCCAGCAGCTTGGGAGGGGGACCCTACGAGCAGTACTTC

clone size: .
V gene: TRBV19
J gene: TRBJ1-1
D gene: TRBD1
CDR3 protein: CASKGQTMNTEAFF
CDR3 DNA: TGTGCCAGTAAGGGACAGACCATGAACACTGAAGCTTTCTTT

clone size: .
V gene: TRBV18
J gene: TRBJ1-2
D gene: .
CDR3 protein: CASSPRGGVGYGYTF
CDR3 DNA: TGTGCCAGCTCACCGCGAGGGGGAGTTGGCTATGGCTACACCTTC

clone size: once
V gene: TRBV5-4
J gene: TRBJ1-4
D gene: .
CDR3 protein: CASSLGGGANEKLFF
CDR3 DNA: TGTGCCAGCAGCTTGGGAGGGGGGGCGAATGAAAAACTGTTTTTT

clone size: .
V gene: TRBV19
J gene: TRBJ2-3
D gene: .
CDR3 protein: CASSIRDAGIGPTDTQYF
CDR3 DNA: TGTGCCAGTAGTATACGCGACGCAGGGATTGGGCCCACAGATACGCAGTATTTT

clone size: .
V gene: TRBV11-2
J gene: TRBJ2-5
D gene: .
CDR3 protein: CASSPGGRETQYF
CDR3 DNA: TGTGCCAGCAGCCCAGGCGGGCGGGAGACCCAGTACTTC

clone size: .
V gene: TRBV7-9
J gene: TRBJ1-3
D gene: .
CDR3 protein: CASRISGGSGNTIYF
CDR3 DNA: TGTGCCAGCAGAATATCGGGGGGCTCTGGAAACACCATATATTTT

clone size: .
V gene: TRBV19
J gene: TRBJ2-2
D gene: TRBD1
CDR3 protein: CASRQRTGRGGELFF
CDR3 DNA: TGTGCCAGTAGACAACGGACAGGGAGAGGCGGGGAGCTGTTTTTT

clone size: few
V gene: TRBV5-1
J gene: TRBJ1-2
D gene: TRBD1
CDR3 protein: CASSRGQPDYGYTF
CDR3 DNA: TGCGCCAGCAGCAGGGGACAGCCTGACTATGGCTACACCTTC

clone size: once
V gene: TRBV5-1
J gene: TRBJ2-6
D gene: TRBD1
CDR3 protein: CASSSDRGPSSGANVLTF
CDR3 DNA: TGCGCCAGCAGCTCTGACAGGGGTCCCTCCTCTGGGGCCAACGTCCTGACTTTC

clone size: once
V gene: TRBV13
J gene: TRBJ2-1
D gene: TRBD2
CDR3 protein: CASSPSLAGVHEQFF
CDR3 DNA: TGTGCCAGCAGCCCATCACTAGCGGGAGTCCATGAGCAGTTCTTC

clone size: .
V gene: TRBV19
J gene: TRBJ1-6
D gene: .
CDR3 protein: CASSRFAHRENSPLHF
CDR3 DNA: TGTGCCAGTAGTCGCTTCGCTCACAGGGAGAATTCACCCCTCCACTTT

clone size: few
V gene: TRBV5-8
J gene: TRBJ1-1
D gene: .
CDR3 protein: CASSSGQSNTEAFF
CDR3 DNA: TGTGCCAGCAGCTCCGGACAGTCTAACACTGAAGCTTTCTTT

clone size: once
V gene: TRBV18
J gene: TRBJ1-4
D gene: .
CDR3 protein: CASSYGANEKLFF
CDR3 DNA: TGTGCCAGCTCATATGGGGCGAATGAAAAACTGTTTTTT

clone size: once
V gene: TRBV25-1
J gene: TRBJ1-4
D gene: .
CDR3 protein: CASSMTRPAGTNEKLFF
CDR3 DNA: TGTGCCAGCAGTATGACACGACCTGCGGGCACTAATGAAAAACTGTTTTTT

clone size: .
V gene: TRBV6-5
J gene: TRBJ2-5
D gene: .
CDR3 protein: CASTRGREFQETQYF
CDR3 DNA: TGTGCCAGCACCCGTGGACGGGAGTTCCAAGAGACCCAGTACTTC

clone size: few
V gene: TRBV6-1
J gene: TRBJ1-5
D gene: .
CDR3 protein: CASSEAASIDRPQHF
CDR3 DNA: TGTGCCAGCAGTGAAGCGGCATCGATTGATCGGCCCCAGCATTTT

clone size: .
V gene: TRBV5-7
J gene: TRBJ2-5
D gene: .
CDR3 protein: CASSLADSQQKETQYF
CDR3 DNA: TGTGCCAGCAGCTTGGCGGACTCACAGCAGAAAGAGACCCAGTACTTC

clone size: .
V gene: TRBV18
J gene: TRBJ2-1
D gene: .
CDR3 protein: CASSRGTVDEQFF
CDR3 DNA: TGTGCCAGCTCCCGTGGGACTGTGGATGAGCAGTTCTTC

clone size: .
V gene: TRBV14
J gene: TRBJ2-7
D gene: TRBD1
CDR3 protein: CASSQDTSLTGGFGEQYF
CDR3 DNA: TGTGCCAGCAGCCAAGATACGAGCCTGACAGGGGGCTTCGGGGAGCAGTACTTC

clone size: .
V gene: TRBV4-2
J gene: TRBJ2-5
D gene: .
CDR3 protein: CASSQESAALITQYF
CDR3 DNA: TGTGCCAGCAGCCAAGAGTCCGCGGCTCTTATTACCCAGTACTTC

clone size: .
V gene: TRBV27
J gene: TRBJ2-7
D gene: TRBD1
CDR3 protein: CASSSPTGVHEQYF
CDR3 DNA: TGTGCCAGCAGTTCTCCGACAGGGGTCCACGAGCAGTACTTC

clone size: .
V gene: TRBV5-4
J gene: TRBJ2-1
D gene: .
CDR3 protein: CASSFTGRDEQFF
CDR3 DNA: TGTGCCAGCAGCTTCACAGGGAGAGATGAGCAGTTCTTC